This T cell receptor beta chain was sequenced during a study of blood T cells in healthy people across ages. Sample-barcoded 5' priming and a J-beta primer mix drove a second PCR of roughly 6 to 12 cycles. MiXCR, applied by TCRdb to the 5' RACE reads, yields one record per CDR3 protein. The repertoire holds more than 650,000 distinct CDR3 sequences, with approximately 22% as singletons. Germline lookup yields CDR1 SQVTM and CDR2 ANQGSEA. This CDR3 is 12 amino acids long. V gave up 7 bases and J gave up 4 bases; unmatched junction bases: 5. This sequence originates from an older man in good health. The chain uses TRBV29-1 and TRBJ1-1, with TRBD1 identical over 8 bases. Material for sequencing was blood. The CDR3 loop reads CSGLTGGTEAFF. CDR3 in DNA: TGCAGCGGACTTACAGGGGGCACTGAAGCTTTCTTT.